Listed here are 16 T cell receptor beta chains from one sample, sequenced in a study of blood T cell dynamics during melanoma immunotherapy. Noted time point: week 3, after first cycle of checkpoint inhibitor. Using immunoSEQ multiplex PCR, the repertoire was profiled, and TCRdb retains in-frame clones only, with some absent. This sample carries roughly 7,400 clones, roughly four fifths of them seen once, and the ten largest clones take approximately 15%. The sequenced sample was blood, obtained from a patient treated with checkpoint blockade. The receptors come from a human donor with melanoma.

This clone showed up just once. The V call is TRBV4-1, the J call TRBJ1-4, with 7 bases that match TRBD1. Per the germline V gene, CDR1 is MGHRA and CDR2 is YSYEKL. With V trimmed by 0 bases and J by 8 bases, 9 bases remained unmatched. CDR3 length equals 16 residues. CDR3 loop: CASSQDPPGGSEKLFF. CDR3 bases: TGCGCCAGCAGCCAAGATCCCCCAGGGGGGTCCGAAAAACTGTTTTTT.

This chain uses TRBV5-1 with TRBJ1-4, with a tentative D call TRBD1 (5 bases). The CDR3 runs to 15 residues. Trimming cost V 1 base and J 3 bases, with 10 bases left between them. Germline V CDR1 and CDR2: SGHRS, YFSETQ. The CDR3 here is CASSLFRGPNEKLFF. The CDR3 DNA reads TGCGCCAGCAGCTTGTTCCGGGGCCCTAATGAAAAACTGTTTTTT.

As DNA, the CDR3 is TGCGCCAGCAGTGTAGCCGGGACAGGATTCACTGAAGCTTTCTTT. It is translated as CASSVAGTGFTEAFF. The chain couples TRBV10-2 to TRBJ1-1; 8 nucleotides line up with TRBD1. From germline, CDR1 is WSHSY and CDR2 SAAADI. With V trimmed by 4 bases and J by 4 bases, 8 bases remained unmatched. The CDR3 extends over 15 amino acids.

The J gene is TRBJ2-7, the V gene TRBV9; D gene uncertain. Trimming pared 0 bases from V and 5 bases from J, leaving 18 bases between. There are 16 residues in the CDR3. Germline V lookup: CDR1 SGDLS, CDR2 YYNGEE. In DNA, the CDR3 is TGTGCCAGCAGCGTAGTACCCGCAGGTGGGGTTAACGAGCAGTACTTC. It yields the protein CASSVVPAGGVNEQYF.

The chain couples TRBV25-1 to TRBJ2-7; D gene unclear. In germline, CDR1 is MGHDK, CDR2 SYGVNS. V was pared by 3 bases and J by 7 bases, with 13 bases between. The CDR3 loop spans 13 amino acids. The DNA for the CDR3 is TGTGCCAGCAGTGACCAACCCCTCCAGGAGCAGTACTTC. Encoded protein: CASSDQPLQEQYF.

The chain carries TRBV5-1 and TRBJ1-1; the D gene is possibly TRBD1 (6 bases). Germline V gene data show CDR1 as SGHRS and CDR2 as YFSETQ. The CDR3 totals 15 residues. V shed 0 bases and J shed 2 bases, with 11 bases lying between them. The DNA for the CDR3 is TGCGCCAGCAGCTTGGGACCAGGGGTCAACACTGAAGCTTTCTTT. Protein product: CASSLGPGVNTEAFF.

The chain carries TRBV28 and TRBJ1-4; D gene ambiguous. V shed 5 bases and J shed 12 bases, with 13 bases lying between them. The CDR3 extends over 12 amino acids. Looked up from germline, CDR1 is MDHEN and CDR2 is SYDVKM. The CDR3 loop reads CASSRTREELFF. The CDR3 DNA is TGTGCCAGCAGTAGGACTAGGGAGGAACTGTTTTTT.

The V and J genes are TRBV5-6 and TRBJ1-2; 9 bases match TRBD1. The CDR3 runs to 14 residues. Germline CDR1 SGHDT, CDR2 YYEEEE. V shed 0 bases, J shed 8 bases, and the junction held 5 bases outside the gene matches. The CDR3 spells CASSLDRGRRGYTF. CDR3 DNA: TGTGCCAGCAGCTTGGACAGGGGGCGTCGGGGCTACACCTTC.

The chain is built from TRBV19 and TRBJ1-2, with D possibly matching TRBD1 (6 bases). CDR3 size: 18 residues. V was trimmed by 3 bases and J by 1 base, leaving 21 bases between them. Germline CDR1 reads LNHDA; CDR2 reads SQIVND (reference sequence). CDR3 coding DNA: TGTGCCAGTAGTATCAATTTCAGGGGACACGATCTTAACTATGGCTACACCTTC. The encoded protein is CASSINFRGHDLNYGYTF.

The chain couples TRBV29-1 to TRBJ2-3, with D unclear. CDR1 SQVTM and CDR2 ANQGSEA come from the germline V gene. Trimming cost V 0 bases and J 4 bases, with 8 bases left between them. This CDR3 comprises 13 residues. CDR3 sequence (DNA): TGCAGCGTTGAAGATGGGTCTGCAGATACGCAGTATTTT. Translation gives CSVEDGSADTQYF.

The chain is built from TRBV19 and TRBJ1-5, with 7 bases fitting TRBD1. Germline lookup yields CDR1 LNHDA and CDR2 SQIVND (reference sequence). This CDR3 has 13 amino acids. The ends lost 5 bases at V and 5 bases at J; junction bases unmatched: 3. CDR3 protein: CASSGDRDQPQHF. Written as DNA, the CDR3 is TGTGCCAGTAGTGGGGACAGAGATCAGCCCCAGCATTTT.

This sequence joins TRBV18 and TRBJ1-6; 8 bases match TRBD1. Germline trimming cut 3 bases from V and 9 bases from J; bases unmatched to any gene: 4. Germline lookup yields CDR1 KGHSH and CDR2 LQKENI. This CDR3 contains 14 residues. The CDR3 DNA is TGTGCCAGCTCACCGGGACAGGCCGTTTCACCCCTCCACTTT. This codes for CASSPGQAVSPLHF. Together with reference TRBV18 and TRBJ1-6, the CDR3 gives the full variable domain: NAGVMQNPRHLVRRRGQEARLRCSPMKGHSHVYWYRQLPEEGLKFMVYLQKENIIDESGMPKERFSAEFPKEGPSILRIQQVVRGDSAAYFCASSPGQAVSPLHFGNGTRLTVT.

This chain connects TRBV28 to TRBJ1-5; no definite D call. V lost 6 bases to trimming and J lost 10 bases, with 13 bases between them. Germline CDR1 reads MDHEN; CDR2 reads SYDVKM. This CDR3 is built from 12 residues. CDR3 DNA sequence: TGTGCCAGCAGCCCCCCCCGGGGTCCCCAGCATTTT. Residues: CASSPPRGPQHF.

The chain carries TRBV19 and TRBJ1-1, with 8 bases aligning to TRBD1. V trimming: 6 bases; J trimming: 1 base; junction bases outside the gene matches: 4. This CDR3 has 14 amino acids. Germline CDR1 and CDR2: LNHDA and SQIVND (reference sequence). CDR3 amino acids: CASRQTGANTEAFF. CDR3 sequence (DNA): TGTGCCAGTAGACAGACAGGGGCGAACACTGAAGCTTTCTTT.

The gene calls are TRBV5-1 and TRBJ2-2, with D possibly matching TRBD1 (6 bases). The CDR3 spans 13 residues. Germline CDR1 reads SGHRS; CDR2 reads YFSETQ. Deletions cut 7 bases from V and 4 bases from J, with 11 bases between. CDR3 sequence: CASRVDSTGELFF. CDR3 nucleotides: TGCGCCAGCCGGGTGGACAGCACCGGGGAGCTGTTTTTT. Supplemented by reference TRBV5-1 and TRBJ2-2, the full variable domain reads KAGVTQTPRYLIKTRGQQVTLSCSPISGHRSVSWYQQTPGQGLQFLFEYFSETQRNKGNFPGRFSGRQFSNSRSEMNVSTLELGDSALYLCASRVDSTGELFFGEGSRLTVL.

The J gene is TRBJ1-4, the V gene TRBV2, with D possibly matching TRBD1 (6 bases). The CDR3 contains 12 residues. The V end was cut by 6 bases, the J end by 6 bases, with 8 bases between. Per the germline V gene, CDR1 is SNHLY and CDR2 is FYNNEI. The CDR3 spells CASRRTDEKLFF. Here the CDR3 DNA reads TGTGCCAGCAGAAGGACAGATGAAAAACTGTTTTTT.